This entry lists 16 T cell receptor beta chains sequenced from one sample in a study of T-cell reconstitution after alpha-beta-depleted transplantation in children. As it was prepared, the TCRbeta library received unique molecular identifiers. TCRdb ran MiXCR on the PCR reads and lists one entry per CDR3 protein. The table includes about 610,000 distinct CDR3 sequences, 10% to 13% detected once. The sequencing used PBMCs from the stem cell graft donor, collected from the stem cell graft. Receptors were obtained from a human donor who donated a stem cell graft to a child with acute myeloid leukemia.

This clonotype came up a few times. The genes are TRBV20-1 and TRBJ2-1; a weak D match, TRBD2 (5 bases). Trimming took off 5 bases at V and 8 bases at J, with 10 bases between the two ends. The germline V gene has CDR1 DFQATT and CDR2 SNEGSKA (reference sequence). The CDR3 sequence is 11 residues long. The CDR3 bases are TGCAGTGCTGGCCCGCGGGATGAGCAGTTCTTC. Amino acids: CSAGPRDEQFF.

The chain is built from TRBV6-5 and TRBJ1-2; TRBD1 matches at 7 bases. The CDR3 length is 16 residues. Germline assignment: CDR1 MNHEY and CDR2 SVGAGI. J gave up 0 bases and V 2 bases, and 6 bases lay outside the gene matches. The CDR3 spells CASSYTPGQTNYGYTF. As DNA, the CDR3 is TGTGCCAGCAGTTACACCCCGGGACAGACTAACTATGGCTACACCTTC.

This sequence joins TRBV2 and TRBJ2-5; no definite D call. Trimming cost V 1 base and J 2 bases, with 8 bases left between them. Germline V CDR1 and CDR2: SNHLY, FYNNEI. The CDR3 covers 14 residues. The CDR3 loop is CASSEGLVQETQYF. CDR3 coding DNA: TGTGCCAGCAGTGAAGGATTGGTACAAGAGACCCAGTACTTC. The whole variable domain, remainder taken from reference TRBV2 and TRBJ2-5, is EPEVTQTPSHQVTQMGQEVILRCVPISNHLYFYWYRQILGQKVEFLVSFYNNEISEKSEIFDDQFSVERPDGSNFTLKIRSTKLEDSAMYFCASSEGLVQETQYFGPGTRLLVL.

For this clonotype: A junction boundary mismatches the germline segment, possibly from a read error. The chain joins TRBV7-2 to TRBJ1-5, with D possibly being TRBD1 (6 bases). The CDR3 length is 16 residues. CDR1 is SGHTA, CDR2 FQGNSA, per germline. The CDR3: CASSLASVGGKQPQHF. The CDR3 DNA reads TGTGCCAGCAGCTTAGCCAGTGTCGGGGGCAAGCAGCCCCAGCATTTT.

With respect to this clonotype: The conserved closing phenylalanine or tryptophan is absent in this CDR3, likely reflecting a read error. The rearrangement links TRBV6-5 to TRBJ1-1; D gene ambiguous. V was pared by 0 bases and J by 1 base, with 6 bases between. This CDR3 comprises 14 residues. The V gene's germline CDR1 is MNHEY and CDR2 SVGAGI. CDR3 in amino acids: CASSYSAANTEAFV. For the CDR3, the DNA is TGTGCCAGCAGTTACTCAGCCGCGAACACTGAAGCTTTCGTT.

On this clonotype itself: A much bigger clone sits one base away, suggesting this may be a read error. Because the CDR3 is missing its conserved closing phenylalanine or tryptophan, this is likely a read error. The chain is built from TRBV11-1 and TRBJ1-1; tentatively, D is TRBD1 (5 bases). Per germline, CDR1 SGHAT and CDR2 FQDESV (reference sequence). The V and J ends lost 5 bases and 1 base respectively, with 8 bases between them. CDR3 size: 13 residues. CDR3 coding DNA: TGTGCCAGCAGCATAGACAGGAACACTGAAGCTTTCATT. It translates to CASSIDRNTEAFI.

This clonotype was seen only a few times. This rearrangement joins TRBV28 to TRBJ2-1; weak D call: TRBD2 (5 bases). V lost 10 bases and J 6 bases, leaving 13 bases between the germline ends. The CDR3 is made up of 12 amino acids. Germline CDR1 is MDHEN and CDR2 is SYDVKM. The CDR3 region is CATLAGANEQFF. CDR3 DNA sequence: TGTGCCACCCTCGCGGGTGCCAATGAGCAGTTCTTC.

This clonotype was recorded at least ten times. The rearrangement links TRBV28 to TRBJ1-1; D gene unclear. V was clipped by 6 bases and J by 7 bases, with 12 bases between them. The V gene's germline CDR1 is MDHEN and CDR2 SYDVKM. The length of the CDR3 is 12 residues. CDR3 amino acids: CASSRLAFEAFF. CDR3 coding DNA: TGTGCCAGCAGCCGACTTGCGTTTGAAGCTTTCTTT.

This clonotype was seen ten or more times. The V call is TRBV9, the J call TRBJ1-2, with TRBD1 matching over 7 bases. Germline V gives CDR1 SGDLS, CDR2 YYNGEE. V lost 1 base and J lost 0; bases outside the gene matches: 12. This CDR3 spans 18 amino acids. The CDR3 reads CASSVTTRPGGTNYGYTF. The CDR3 DNA reads TGTGCCAGCAGCGTAACTACCCGGCCAGGGGGAACTAACTATGGCTACACCTTC.

The gene calls are TRBV27 and TRBJ2-5, with D possibly matching TRBD1 (6 bases). The V gene lost 6 bases and the J gene lost 6 bases, with 17 bases spanning the gap. Germline-derived CDR1 and CDR2 are MNHEY and SMNVEV (reference sequence). This CDR3 region has 14 residues. The CDR3 bases are TGTGCCAGCAGCCAAAATACAGGGACGAAGACCCAGTACTTC. Its translation is CASSQNTGTKTQYF.

This clonotype occurred many times. The J gene is TRBJ2-2, the V gene TRBV5-1; D is ambiguous. This CDR3 contains 13 residues. With 0 bases removed from V and 4 bases from J, the gap between germline ends came to 4 bases. Germline values: CDR1 SGHRS, CDR2 YFSETQ. The DNA for the CDR3 is TGCGCCAGCAGCTTGGACCTCACCGGGGAGCTGTTTTTT. Protein: CASSLDLTGELFF. The entire variable domain, with the rest obtained from reference TRBV5-1 and TRBJ2-2, is as follows: KAGVTQTPRYLIKTRGQQVTLSCSPISGHRSVSWYQQTPGQGLQFLFEYFSETQRNKGNFPGRFSGRQFSNSRSEMNVSTLELGDSALYLCASSLDLTGELFFGEGSRLTVL.

There are many counts of this clonotype. The chain recombines TRBV12-3 or TRBV12-4 with TRBJ1-2; no reliable D call. The ends were cut back, 2 bases at V and 7 bases at J, with 8 bases in the middle. The CDR3 length is 12 residues. CDR3 DNA: TGTGCCAGCAGTTTAAGGCCATTTGGCTACACCTTC. It specifies CASSLRPFGYTF.

The chain couples TRBV12-3 or TRBV12-4 to TRBJ2-7; 8 bases are a match to TRBD1. The CDR3 has 15 amino acids. The ends lost 2 bases at V and 5 bases at J; junction bases unmatched: 8. As DNA, the CDR3 is TGTGCCAGCAGTTTAAGTCAAGGACAGGGAAACGAGCAGTACTTC. Translated: CASSLSQGQGNEQYF.

This clonotype has at least ten counts. V usage is TRBV28 and J usage is TRBJ1-1, with 7 bases identical to TRBD1. The V segment lost 4 bases and the J segment 6 bases; nucleotides outside the gene matches: 14. The CDR3 covers 16 residues. Germline V gene lookup returns CDR1 MDHEN and CDR2 SYDVKM. The CDR3 protein is CASSSYSTGVRAEAFF. The CDR3 nucleotides are TGTGCCAGCAGTTCATATTCCACAGGGGTTCGGGCTGAAGCTTTCTTT.

This clonotype came up a few times. The rearrangement uses TRBV20-1 and TRBJ1-2; D is unclear. The germline V gene has CDR1 DFQATT and CDR2 SNEGSKA (reference sequence). The V gene lost 5 bases and the J gene lost 8 bases, with 12 bases spanning the gap. The CDR3 runs to 11 residues. Here the CDR3 DNA reads TGCAGTGCTCGCCACAGCCGGGGCTACACCTTC. Translating gives CSARHSRGYTF.

This clonotype was counted only a few times. The chain's CDR3 is CASSSTGTGGDEQYF. The CDR3 DNA reads TGTGCCAGCAGTTCTACCGGGACAGGGGGGGACGAGCAGTACTTC. The chain has TRBV12-3 or TRBV12-4 and TRBJ2-7, with 11 bases that match TRBD1. CDR3 length: 15 amino acids. The trim removed 4 bases at V and 5 bases at J, leaving 7 bases unmatched.